Following are 24 T cell receptor beta chains from one sample sequenced in a study of T cells in Graves' hyperthyroidism and ophthalmopathy. TCR beta CDR3 regions were amplified from RNA transcripts. The TCR CDR3 first-round RT-PCR relied on the HTBI primer set. TCRdb re-called the multiplex PCR reads through MiXCR, storing one row per CDR3 protein. The sample consists of some 400,000 distinct CDR3 sequences, 11% to 15% of them appearing once. Sequenced input: blood. These TCRs come from a woman in her fifties or sixties with Graves' hyperthyroidism.

At least ten counts were recorded for this clonotype. This chain uses TRBV5-4 with TRBJ2-1; D may correspond to TRBD1 or TRBD2 (5 bases each). The germline gives CDR1 SGHNT, CDR2 YYREEE (reference sequence). This CDR3 spans 14 amino acids. Trimming stripped 3 bases from V and 8 bases from J, with 15 bases between. The CDR3 DNA is TGTGCCAGCAGCTGGGGACCCGGGAAGCATGAGCAGTTCTTC. Protein sequence: CASSWGPGKHEQFF.

The chain is built from TRBV10-1 and TRBJ2-2, with D unclear. This CDR3 region has 12 residues. Per germline, CDR1 WNHNN and CDR2 SYGVQD (reference sequence). The ends were cut back, 11 bases at V and 0 bases at J, with 7 bases in the middle. The CDR3 sequence is CASLSNTGELFF. The CDR3 nucleotides read TGCGCCTCCCTCTCGAACACCGGGGAGCTGTTTTTT.

The V call is TRBV6-9, the J call TRBJ1-6; D may be TRBD1 (5 bases). Germline-derived CDR1 and CDR2 are MNHGY and SVAAGI. CDR3 length: 15 residues. V lost 3 bases and J 5 bases, leaving 11 bases between the germline ends. The CDR3 protein is CASSYFGGDNSPLHF. CDR3 in DNA: TGTGCCAGCAGTTACTTTGGGGGGGATAATTCACCCCTCCACTTT.

This clonotype came up many times. The chain employs TRBV24-1 and TRBJ2-2; TRBD2 is a possible D gene (7 bases). Germline assignment: CDR1 KGHDR and CDR2 SFDVKD. This CDR3 is 15 amino acids long. V was trimmed by 4 bases and J by 7 bases, leaving 15 bases between them. For the CDR3, the DNA is TGTGCCACCAGTGACCCCCGGGGGGCGGACGGGGAGCTGTTTTTT. It yields the protein CATSDPRGADGELFF.

With respect to this clonotype: A much larger clone sits a single nucleotide away, making a read error possible. The chain combines TRBV28 with TRBJ2-7, with D perhaps TRBD2 (5 bases). The CDR3 totals 15 residues. The V gene's germline CDR1 is MDHEN and CDR2 SYDVKM. CDR3 in DNA: TGTGCCAGCAGTCCGTCGAGTAGCGACTCCTACGGGCAGTACTTC. As protein: CASSPSSSDSYGQYF.

This chain connects TRBV6-2 or TRBV6-3 to TRBJ2-2; no clear D. CDR3 size: 12 residues. Trimming left V 7 bases short and J 6 bases short, with 9 bases between. Looked up from germline, CDR1 is MNHEY and CDR2 is SVGEGT. In DNA form, the CDR3 reads TGTGCCAGCACCCCTTTCGCCGGGGAGCTGTTTTTT. Its translation is CASTPFAGELFF.

This clonotype was detected ten times or more. The chain combines TRBV28 with TRBJ1-2, with TRBD1 identical over 8 bases. The CDR3 extends over 13 amino acids. The V and J ends lost 4 bases and 4 bases, in that order; junction bases with no gene match: 2. Germline V gene lookup returns CDR1 MDHEN and CDR2 SYDVKM. DNA for the CDR3: TGTGCCAGCAGTTCGGGACAGGCCTATGGCTACACCTTC. It translates to CASSSGQAYGYTF.

This clonotype was seen at least ten times. The CDR3 region is CATRDSSETQYF. CDR3 nucleotides: TGTGCCACTCGGGACAGTTCAGAGACCCAGTACTTC. The rearrangement links TRBV24-1 to TRBJ2-5; 7 bases align to TRBD1. The CDR3 has 12 amino acids. Trimming took 10 bases from V and 4 from J; bases not matched to a gene: 5. Germline V gene lookup returns CDR1 KGHDR and CDR2 SFDVKD.

This clonotype was recorded many times. The genes are TRBV6-1 and TRBJ2-5; 16 nucleotides match TRBD2. The V segment lost 7 bases and the J segment 5 bases; nucleotides outside the gene matches: 10. Germline V CDR1 and CDR2: MNHNS, SASEGT. There are 17 residues in the CDR3. CDR3 protein: CASMTGLAGGPLETQYF. CDR3 nucleotide sequence: TGTGCCAGCATGACGGGACTAGCGGGAGGGCCGCTGGAGACCCAGTACTTC.

This clonotype was found many times. A much larger clone is a single base away; this may be a read error. The rearrangement joins TRBV11-2 to TRBJ2-3; the match to TRBD2 covers 7 bases. The trim removed 4 bases at V and 7 bases at J, leaving 17 bases unmatched. Looked up from germline, CDR1 is SGHAT and CDR2 is FQNNGV. The CDR3 has 17 amino acids. As DNA, the CDR3 is TGTGCCAGCAGCTCACAGAGGGCTAGCGGCCCCAGGAATACGCAGTATTTT. Translation gives CASSSQRASGPRNTQYF.

The V gene is TRBV15, the J gene TRBJ2-1, with 8 bases identical to TRBD2. Germline loops: CDR1 LNHNV, CDR2 YYDKDF (reference sequence). The CDR3 is made up of 16 amino acids. V shed 1 base, J shed 7 bases, and the junction held 9 bases outside the gene matches. The CDR3 DNA reads TGTGCCACCAGCAGAGTCCCAGCGGGAGTACTTAATGAGCAGTTCTTC. As protein: CATSRVPAGVLNEQFF.

This clonotype was found many times. The chain has TRBV5-1 and TRBJ2-3; D possibly corresponds to TRBD1 (6 bases). From germline, CDR1 is SGHRS and CDR2 YFSETQ. The CDR3 runs to 16 residues. The V end lost 4 bases, the J end lost 4 bases, and 19 bases lay between the germline ends. CDR3 protein: CASSVTPGAVADTQYF. The CDR3 nucleotides are TGCGCCAGCAGCGTAACCCCAGGGGCGGTGGCAGATACGCAGTATTTT.

This clonotype was seen ten or more times. This sequence joins TRBV12-3 or TRBV12-4 and TRBJ2-2; 16 bases agree with TRBD2. Unmatched junction bases numbered 14, after V lost 6 bases and J lost 7 bases. This CDR3 has 19 amino acids. This chain's CDR3 is CASRRSRRGLAGGHGELFF. The CDR3 DNA is TGTGCCAGCAGGCGAAGTCGGCGGGGACTAGCGGGAGGGCACGGGGAGCTGTTTTTT.

This clonotype has only a few counts. The chain links TRBV2 to TRBJ2-7; D not resolved. The germline V and J ends were trimmed by 8 bases and 5 bases, with 16 bases remaining between them. The CDR3 is 13 amino acids. Germline values: CDR1 SNHLY, CDR2 FYNNEI. The CDR3, as DNA: TGTGCCAGCCGACACCAGGTTTCCCACGAGCAGTACTTC. Translated: CASRHQVSHEQYF.

This clonotype showed up many times. The chain's CDR3 is CSASRDGGNTEAFF. As DNA, the CDR3 is TGCAGTGCTAGCCGCGACGGGGGGAACACTGAAGCTTTCTTT. V and J are TRBV20-1 and TRBJ1-1; D is perhaps TRBD1 (5 bases). The length of the CDR3 is 14 residues. Germline V gene lookup returns CDR1 DFQATT and CDR2 SNEGSKA (reference sequence). Trimming took off 3 bases at V and 1 base at J, with 12 bases between the two ends.

The sample holds many counts of this clonotype. The chain has TRBV28 and TRBJ2-1; D not resolved. V was pared by 3 bases and J by 7 bases, with 22 bases between. The germline V gene encodes CDR1 MDHEN and CDR2 SYDVKM. The CDR3 is 17 residues long. CDR3 protein: CASSFPTQTRATNEQFF. CDR3 DNA: TGTGCCAGCAGTTTCCCCACTCAAACTCGCGCGACGAATGAGCAGTTCTTC.

The V gene is TRBV10-3, the J gene TRBJ2-7, with D perhaps matching TRBD2 (5 bases). Germline lookup yields CDR1 ENHRY and CDR2 SYGVKD. V was cut by 3 bases and J by 2 bases, with 17 bases left in between. This CDR3 region has 16 residues. CDR3 nucleotides: TGTGCCATCAGTGACCCCGCGGAGGCCCTGACCTACGAGCAGTACTTC. Its translation is CAISDPAEALTYEQYF.

The rearrangement uses TRBV5-1 and TRBJ2-1; no definite D call. Trimming cost V 1 base and J 1 base, with 9 bases left between them. CDR1 is SGHRS, CDR2 YFSETQ, per germline. This CDR3 has 15 residues. The CDR3 region has the DNA TGCGCCAGCAGCTTGAGGTCCCTTTCCTACAATGAGCAGTTCTTC. It codes for CASSLRSLSYNEQFF.

This chain joins TRBV28 and TRBJ2-3, with D possibly called TRBD1 or TRBD2 (5 bases each). V was shortened by 2 bases and J by 10 bases, with 16 bases between the two germline ends. This CDR3 has 14 amino acids. Germline CDR1 is MDHEN and CDR2 is SYDVKM. This chain's CDR3 is CASSLGRDPSSQYF. DNA for the CDR3: TGTGCCAGCAGTTTAGGTAGGGACCCCTCATCGCAGTATTTT.

This clonotype was seen a few times. The rearrangement links TRBV28 to TRBJ2-1; TRBD2 matches at 12 bases. Per the germline V gene, CDR1 is MDHEN and CDR2 is SYDVKM. After removal of 2 bases from V and 4 bases from J, the junction contained 9 bases not matched to a gene. The length of the CDR3 is 18 residues. This chain's CDR3 is CASSLVGLTSGSYNEQFF. In DNA form, the CDR3 reads TGTGCCAGCAGTTTAGTTGGGTTGACTAGCGGGAGTTACAATGAGCAGTTCTTC.

This clonotype has at least ten counts. The chain employs TRBV9 and TRBJ1-1; D is undetermined. Germline CDR1 is SGDLS and CDR2 is YYNGEE. Between the trimmed V and J ends, which lost 0 bases and 0 bases, there was a span of 6 bases. There are 14 residues in the CDR3. The CDR3 DNA is TGTGCCAGCAGCGTAGGAGCCATGAACACTGAAGCTTTCTTT. Its translation is CASSVGAMNTEAFF.

This clonotype was detected a few times. This chain joins TRBV9 and TRBJ2-1, with 9 nucleotides matching TRBD1. V was pared by 3 bases and J by 7 bases, with 5 bases of the junction left unmatched. The CDR3 loop spans 14 amino acids. Per the germline V gene, CDR1 is SGDLS and CDR2 is YYNGEE. The CDR3 DNA is TGTGCCAGCAGCGCCCCGGACAGGGGTAATGAGCAGTTCTTC. As protein: CASSAPDRGNEQFF.

This chain joins TRBV2 and TRBJ1-1; 7 nucleotides line up with TRBD1. This CDR3 has 15 amino acids. CDR1 and CDR2 from the germline V gene are SNHLY and FYNNEI. V was clipped by 7 bases and J by 3 bases; unmatched bases: 11. The CDR3 sequence: CASTMTGRMDTEAFF. The DNA of the CDR3 is TGTGCCAGCACTATGACAGGGCGGATGGACACTGAAGCTTTCTTT.

The rearrangement links TRBV28 to TRBJ2-3, with TRBD2 identical over 9 bases. V lost 6 bases and J lost 4; bases outside the gene matches: 8. CDR3 length: 15 amino acids. Germline loops: CDR1 MDHEN, CDR2 SYDVKM. CDR3 in DNA: TGTGCCAGCAGCCAAGCGGGAGGTGGTCCAGATACGCAGTATTTT. Amino acids: CASSQAGGGPDTQYF.